This TCR beta chain derives from a study of beta chain features in type 1 diabetes. Expressed TCRB transcripts were sequenced after all isolated RNA was converted to cDNA. Sequencing used immunoSEQ multiplex PCR; TCRdb keeps in-frame clones, though not all of them. The sample lists about 620,000 clones, roughly a sixth occurring once. CDR1 and CDR2 from the germline V gene are LGHNA and YSLEER. V shed 4 bases and J 4 bases; nucleotides not matched to a gene: 10. This CDR3 region has 17 residues. Overall study results and limits: Moderate yet significant TCRB CDR3 shortening was seen in Type 1 diabetes patients in all four CD4+ subsets.

With regard to this clone: Its antigen is currently unknown.

Every participating donor gave one draw, a heparinised blood sample averaging about 110 mL. The authors obtained over 95% purity in all sorted populations. V is TRBV4-3 and J is TRBJ2-1, with 10 bases lining up with TRBD2. The sequence was collected from a man younger than 35 in good health. The specimen was naive CD4+ T cells from blood. Here the CDR3 DNA reads TGCGCCAGCAGCCTACGCGCTCTAGCGGGGGTGTACAATGAGCAGTTCTTC. Translation gives CASSLRALAGVYNEQFF.